A selection of T cell receptor beta chains follows, all from one sample in a study of shared T cell receptors in the human thymus. Profiling relied on immunoSEQ multiplex PCR, and the TCRdb table lists in-frame clones only, not all of them. The table has just under 550,000 clones, 75% to 85% seen once. These records were also assigned to another study, of human thymus T cells.

Sequencing was performed on thymocytes. The receptors come from a boy in the first two years of life with a congenital heart defect. Each CDR3 is given with its conserved first and last residue. A D gene is named only where the DNA matches it firmly. Only part of the rows carry a size: once, few, many, or a class if the clone is expanded.

TRBV6-5	TRBJ1-2	NA	NA	TGTGCCAGCAGAACCAGGGGCTATGGCTACACCTTC	CASRTRGYGYTF
TRBV27	TRBJ1-1	NA	TRBD1	TGTGCCAGCAGTCTGAATGGGGACAGGGGAGGCACTGAAGCTTTCTTT	CASSLNGDRGGTEAFF
TRBV10-2	TRBJ1-1	NA	NA	TGCGCCAGCAGGCACAGGGCCGGGAACACTGAAGCTTTCTTT	CASRHRAGNTEAFF
TRBV5-6	TRBJ2-7	NA	NA	TGTGCCAGCAGCTTGGGTGGCGGCTACGAGCAGTACTTC	CASSLGGGYEQYF
TRBV10-3	TRBJ2-2	once	NA	TGTGCCACCAGTGACGTCAGGGTAGGGAACACCGGGGAGCTGTTTTTT	CATSDVRVGNTGELFF
TRBV30	TRBJ2-7	NA	TRBD1	TGTGCCTGGTGGGACAGGGGGACCCCCGAGCAGTACTTC	CAWWDRGTPEQYF
TRBV7-2	TRBJ2-2	NA	TRBD1	TGTGCCAGCAGCTCCCGGACAGGGGGCGCCAATAACACCGGGGAGCTGTTTTTT	CASSSRTGGANNTGELFF
TRBV11-1	TRBJ2-1	NA	NA	TGTGCCAGCAGCTTAGCGCCCTTCGGACTAGGGGGGGCCAATGAGCAGTTCTTC	CASSLAPFGLGGANEQFF
TRBV5-1	TRBJ1-1	NA	TRBD1	TGCGCCAGCAGCAATCAAAAACCGACAGGGGAGAGGGCTGAAGCTTTCTTT	CASSNQKPTGERAEAFF
TRBV5-8	TRBJ2-7	NA	TRBD1	TGTGCCAGCAGCTTGACAGGGGTCGAGCAGTACTTC	CASSLTGVEQYF
TRBV27	TRBJ2-2	NA	TRBD1	TGTGCCAGCAGTTCCCTGGACAGGTCGAACACCGGGGAGCTGTTTTTT	CASSSLDRSNTGELFF
TRBV11-3	TRBJ1-1	NA	TRBD1	TGTGCCAGCGGAAGGACAGGGGAGGACACTGAAGCTTTCTTT	CASGRTGEDTEAFF
TRBV7-8	TRBJ2-5	NA	NA	TGTGCCAGCAGCCCAACGGGGAAAGAGACCCAGTACTTC	CASSPTGKETQYF
TRBV30	TRBJ1-2	once	NA	TGTGCCTGGAGTGGGTGGCAGGTCTATGGCTACACCTTC	CAWSGWQVYGYTF
TRBV30	TRBJ2-3	NA	NA	TGTGCCTGGGGCGAGGGCCATCTCACAGATACGCAGTATTTT	CAWGEGHLTDTQYF